This TCR beta chain was observed in a study of cytomegalovirus exposure and HLA in healthy donors. Overall study findings and caveats: Rare TCR sequences dominated, though some public TCRs recurred in many donors. As immune exposure information, only CMV serostatus was available. A few of the chains that were CMV-associated were confirmed in vitro to be specific for CMV antigens.

A multiplex PCR was run with 60 Vbeta primers and 13 Jbeta primers. Profiling relied on immunoSEQ multiplex PCR, and the TCRdb table lists in-frame clones only, not all of them. The table records about 190,000 clones, around 88% of them present only once. Regarding this clone: Antigen unknown.

The sequence derives from a man aged 40-49 years in good health and CMV-seropositive. The sequenced material came from PBMCs.

The CDR3 loop is CASSLVSLGNTIYF. CDR3 in DNA: TGTGCCAGCAGCTTAGTTTCCCTAGGAAACACCATATATTTT. The chain carries TRBV11-2 and TRBJ1-3; no definite D call. This CDR3 comprises 14 residues. Trimming pared 1 base from V and 4 bases from J, leaving 8 bases between. Germline V gives CDR1 SGHAT, CDR2 FQNNGV.